A selection of T cell receptor beta chains follows, all from one sample in a study of a mutant IDH1 vaccine in newly diagnosed glioma. The assay was immunoSEQ multiplex PCR, and TCRdb's table has in-frame clones only and misses some. The sample comprises 20,000 to 30,000 clones, 79% of which are singletons, and 6% to 8% rests with the top ten. These TCRs' antigens remain unknown. The input for sequencing was PBMCs, taken from a glioma patient whose treatment included an IDH1 peptide vaccine. These receptors were collected from a man aged 40-55 years with glioma. Some clones in this sample may be carry-over from other donors' samples. CDR3s include the opening cysteine and the closing phenylalanine or tryptophan. The order of the fields is V gene, J gene, D gene, clone size, CDR3 protein, CDR3 DNA. The D gene is left open where the match is weak. The size field is filled for only some rows; it gives once, few, many or a size class.

v_gene: TRBV7-2; j_gene: TRBJ2-5; d_gene: .; abundance: .; CDR3aa: CASSLIVRETQYF; CDR3nt: TGTGCCAGCAGCTTAATCGTGAGGGAGACCCAGTACTTC
v_gene: TRBV27; j_gene: TRBJ1-2; d_gene: TRBD1; abundance: .; CDR3aa: CASSFGQGDNYGYTF; CDR3nt: TGTGCCAGCAGCTTCGGACAGGGAGATAACTATGGCTACACCTTC
v_gene: TRBV7-8; j_gene: TRBJ2-1; d_gene: TRBD2; abundance: few; CDR3aa: CASSFRGLAANEQFF; CDR3nt: TGTGCCAGCAGCTTCAGGGGACTAGCGGCCAATGAGCAGTTCTTC
v_gene: TRBV5-4; j_gene: TRBJ2-6; d_gene: .; abundance: .; CDR3aa: CASRQREVANVLTF; CDR3nt: TGTGCCAGTAGGCAAAGGGAGGTTGCCAACGTCCTGACTTTC
v_gene: TRBV5-6; j_gene: TRBJ1-1; d_gene: .; abundance: .; CDR3aa: CASSLLSGFPEAFF; CDR3nt: TGTGCCAGCAGCTTGCTTTCCGGATTCCCTGAAGCTTTCTTT
v_gene: TRBV15; j_gene: TRBJ1-2; d_gene: .; abundance: .; CDR3aa: CATSPDRRYGYTF; CDR3nt: TGTGCCACCAGCCCAGACCGACGCTATGGCTACACCTTC
v_gene: TRBV14; j_gene: TRBJ2-7; d_gene: .; abundance: .; CDR3aa: CASSQDPGSGEQYF; CDR3nt: TGTGCCAGCAGCCAAGATCCAGGGAGCGGCGAGCAGTACTTC
v_gene: TRBV5-1; j_gene: TRBJ2-3; d_gene: TRBD2; abundance: .; CDR3aa: CASSLELRGGPDTQYF; CDR3nt: TGCGCCAGCAGCTTGGAACTGCGGGGGGGCCCAGATACGCAGTATTTT
v_gene: TRBV6-5; j_gene: TRBJ1-2; d_gene: .; abundance: .; CDR3aa: CASSRPGYGYTF; CDR3nt: TGTGCCAGCAGTAGACCAGGGTACGGCTACACCTTC
v_gene: TRBV14; j_gene: TRBJ1-4; d_gene: .; abundance: few; CDR3aa: CASSRLGIDEKLFF; CDR3nt: TGTGCCAGCAGCCGACTAGGAATAGATGAAAAACTGTTTTTT
v_gene: TRBV29-1; j_gene: TRBJ2-4; d_gene: TRBD2; abundance: .; CDR3aa: CSVVPAGVGGFQYF; CDR3nt: TGCAGCGTTGTACCAGCGGGGGTTGGGGGGTTTCAGTACTTC
v_gene: TRBV7-2; j_gene: TRBJ1-1; d_gene: .; abundance: once; CDR3aa: CASSLKRGGTEAFF; CDR3nt: TGTGCCAGCAGCCTAAAACGGGGGGGAACTGAAGCTTTCTTT
v_gene: TRBV6-1; j_gene: TRBJ1-1; d_gene: .; abundance: .; CDR3aa: CASSEAAGTEAFF; CDR3nt: TGTGCCAGCAGTGAAGCGGCAGGGACTGAAGCTTTCTTT
v_gene: TRBV4-3; j_gene: TRBJ2-3; d_gene: TRBD2; abundance: .; CDR3aa: CASSQDWEGSSTDTQYF; CDR3nt: TGCGCCAGCAGCCAAGATTGGGAGGGGAGTAGCACAGATACGCAGTATTTT
v_gene: TRBV5-1; j_gene: TRBJ2-7; d_gene: .; abundance: .; CDR3aa: CASSLGQPRNYEQYF; CDR3nt: TGCGCCAGCAGCTTGGGGCAGCCGAGAAATTACGAGCAGTACTTC
v_gene: TRBV7-2; j_gene: TRBJ2-5; d_gene: TRBD2; abundance: few; CDR3aa: CASRQRGSQETQYF; CDR3nt: TGTGCCAGCAGACAGCGGGGGAGCCAAGAGACCCAGTACTTC
v_gene: TRBV5-6; j_gene: TRBJ2-2; d_gene: TRBD1; abundance: medium-sized; CDR3aa: CASRSGQGRTGELFF; CDR3nt: TGTGCCAGCAGATCCGGACAGGGGAGGACCGGGGAGCTGTTTTTT